These 20 T cell receptor beta chains share one sample of origin, sequenced in a study of monozygotic twins with inflammatory bowel disease. TCRdb derives one entry per CDR3 protein from the 5' RACE reads, leaving out DNA. The sample features about 130,000 distinct CDR3 sequences, with roughly 1.2% in its top ten. Specimen: blood. Every receptor here comes from a human donor with ulcerative colitis or Crohn's disease, or a healthy co-twin of an affected twin (not recorded which).

CDR3 sequence reads: CASSQKKTRTVLDEKLFF. V gene TRBV3-1 combines with J gene TRBJ1-4; TCRdb's assignment of TRBD1 cannot be checked, as there is no DNA. The CDR3 consists of 18 residues. Germline V CDR1 and CDR2: LGHDT, YNNKEL (reference sequence).

J is TRBJ2-1 and V is TRBV20-1; the TCRdb call, TRBD1, lacks DNA for checking. In germline, CDR1 is DFQATT, CDR2 SNEGSKA (reference sequence). The CDR3 is made up of 12 amino acids. The CDR3 sequence: CSARLGVNEQFF.

The chain uses TRBV6-1 and TRBJ1-4; TCRdb gives TRBD1 as the D gene, but with no DNA this cannot be confirmed. The CDR3 has 15 amino acids. Germline-derived CDR1 and CDR2 are MNHNS and SASEGT. The CDR3 sequence: CASRTTGEGNEKLFF.

This sequence joins TRBV28 and TRBJ1-4; TCRdb indicates TRBD1, and absent DNA this call remains unverified. Germline lookup yields CDR1 MDHEN and CDR2 SYDVKM. This CDR3 spans 11 amino acids. This CDR3 is CASGGQQKLFF. Full variable domain (outside the CDR3, taken from reference TRBV28 and TRBJ1-4): DVKVTQSSRYLVKRTGEKVFLECVQDMDHENMFWYRQDPGLGLRLIYFSYDVKMKEKGDIPEGYSVSREKKERFSLILESASTNQTSMYLCASGGQQKLFFGSGTQLSVL.

The V and J genes are TRBV7-6 and TRBJ2-4. CDR3 size: 16 residues. Germline V lookup: CDR1 SGHVS, CDR2 FNYEAQ. This chain's CDR3 is CASSPYSNLAKNIQYF.

V usage is TRBV19 and J usage is TRBJ1-5; there is no DNA to check the TCRdb D call of TRBD1. The CDR3 extends over 14 amino acids. Germline loops: CDR1 LNHDA, CDR2 SQIVND (reference sequence). Here the CDR3 reads CASGGRGSNQPQHF.

The genes are TRBV5-1 and TRBJ2-1; TCRdb gives TRBD2 as the D gene, but with no DNA this cannot be confirmed. Germline CDR1 is SGHRS and CDR2 is YFSETQ. The CDR3 is 17 amino acids. The CDR3 spells CASSEGAVGLAGDEGFF.

The chain combines TRBV19 with TRBJ1-1; the TRBD1 assignment by TCRdb is unverifiable without DNA. From germline, CDR1 is LNHDA and CDR2 SQIVND (reference sequence). The CDR3 has 13 residues. This CDR3 reads CASSQGSGTEAFF.

The chain has TRBV4-2 and TRBJ1-4; no DNA is available, so the TRBD1 call from TCRdb remains unchecked. This CDR3 is built from 15 residues. Germline V gene sequence: CDR1 LGHNA, CDR2 YNFKEQ. CDR3 in amino acids: CASSPRPVGNEKLFF.

V gene TRBV6-1 combines with J gene TRBJ2-5; the D gene TCRdb calls, TRBD1, cannot be checked with no DNA. Germline lookup yields CDR1 MNHNS and CDR2 SASEGT. This CDR3 is built from 14 residues. The CDR3 is CASRKGQGGETQYF.

The chain carries TRBV7-2 and TRBJ2-1; the TCRdb D gene call, TRBD1, has no DNA to confirm it. Germline V gene sequence: CDR1 SGHTA, CDR2 FQGNSA. CDR3 size: 17 residues. The chain's CDR3 is CASSLVRWTGRSNEQFF.

V usage is TRBV11-2 and J usage is TRBJ1-6. Looked up from germline, CDR1 is SGHAT and CDR2 is FQNNGV. The CDR3 extends over 14 amino acids. The CDR3 is CASSLERYNSPLHF.

The chain combines TRBV19 with TRBJ1-1; TCRdb's D call, TRBD1, is unchecked because there is no DNA. The CDR3 totals 15 residues. The germline gives CDR1 LNHDA, CDR2 SQIVND (reference sequence). The chain's CDR3 is CASSSLGGAAIEAFF. Combining the CDR3 with reference TRBV19 and TRBJ1-1 gives the whole variable domain DGGITQSPKYLFRKEGQNVTLSCEQNLNHDAMYWYRQDPGQGLRLIYYSQIVNDFQKGDIAEGYSVSREKKESFPLTVTSAQKNPTAFYLCASSSLGGAAIEAFFGQGTRLTVV.

The J gene is TRBJ2-1, the V gene TRBV7-2. CDR1 and CDR2 (germline): SGHTA, FQGNSA. This CDR3 contains 14 residues. The CDR3 sequence: CASSLMVSRNEQFF.

The chain employs TRBV27 and TRBJ1-1; TCRdb picks TRBD1, but there is no DNA to check that call. There are 13 residues in the CDR3. Per the germline V gene, CDR1 is MNHEY and CDR2 is SMNVEV (reference sequence). Here the CDR3 reads CASSLTGGEGAFF.

The V gene is TRBV20-1, the J gene TRBJ2-7; there is no DNA to check the TCRdb D call of TRBD1. The CDR3 extends over 14 amino acids. The germline CDR1 and CDR2 sequences are DFQATT and SNEGSKA (reference sequence). This CDR3 reads CSATTVSYSYEQYF.

The genes are TRBV7-8 and TRBJ2-1. The CDR3 is made up of 11 amino acids. The germline V gene encodes CDR1 SGHVS and CDR2 FQNEAQ. CDR3 in amino acids: CASRASNEQFF. The entire variable domain, with the rest obtained from reference TRBV7-8 and TRBJ2-1, is as follows: GAGVSQSPRYKVAKRGQDVALRCDPISGHVSLFWYQQALGQGPEFLTYFQNEAQLDKSGLPSDRFFAERPEGSVSTLKIQRTQQEDSAVYLCASRASNEQFFGPGTRLTVL.

The V gene is TRBV5-1, the J gene TRBJ1-6; the TCRdb call, TRBD1, lacks DNA for checking. This CDR3 comprises 13 residues. CDR1 is SGHRS and CDR2 is YFSETQ in the germline V gene. The CDR3 loop reads CASSKDTGSPLHF.

The V and J genes are TRBV7-9 and TRBJ2-3; TCRdb proposes TRBD2, but this gene call is untestable without DNA. The CDR3 is 14 residues long. Germline assignment: CDR1 SEHNR and CDR2 FQNEAQ (reference sequence). The CDR3 sequence is CASSPGTSGDTQYF.

The chain combines TRBV6-5 with TRBJ2-7; with no DNA, the TCRdb D assignment of TRBD1 cannot be verified. The CDR3 length is 15 residues. Germline V lookup: CDR1 MNHEY, CDR2 SVGAGI. This chain's CDR3 is CASSYHRDGAYEQYF.